This T cell receptor beta chain was observed in a study of Ad26.COV2.S vaccination and SARS-CoV-2 variants. TCRdb's table, derived via immunoSEQ multiplex PCR, lists solely in-frame clones and lacks some. The sample consists of hundreds of thousands of clones, approximately 90% of them appearing once. Germline V CDR1 and CDR2: SEHNR, FQNEAQ (reference sequence). V shed 1 base and J shed 10 bases, with 11 bases lying between them. The CDR3 spans 14 residues. Treatment defined: approximately 18 received Ad26.COV2.S at low or high dose, single or two shots; a few received placebo; per-sample allocation not given. Sampling occurred on day 63 after the first vaccine or placebo injection.

The receptor comes from a person aged 18-60 years who received the Ad26.COV2.S COVID-19 vaccine or a placebo. The material sequenced was peripheral blood, taken in a trial of Ad26.COV2.S vaccine versus placebo. This chain connects TRBV7-9 to TRBJ1-6; D remains unclear. The CDR3 nucleotides are TGTGCCAGCAGCTTAGGAGGCATTGACTCACCCCTCCACTTT. Amino acid sequence: CASSLGGIDSPLHF.